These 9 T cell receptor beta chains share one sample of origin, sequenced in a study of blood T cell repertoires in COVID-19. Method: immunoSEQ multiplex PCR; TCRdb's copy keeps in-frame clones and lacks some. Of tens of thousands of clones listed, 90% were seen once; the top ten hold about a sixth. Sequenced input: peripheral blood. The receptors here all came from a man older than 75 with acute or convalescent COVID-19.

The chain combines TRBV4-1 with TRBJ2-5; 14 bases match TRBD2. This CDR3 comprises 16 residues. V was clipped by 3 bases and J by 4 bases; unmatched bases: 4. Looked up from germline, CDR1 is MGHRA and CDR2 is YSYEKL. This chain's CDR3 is CASSHGLAGGGETQYF. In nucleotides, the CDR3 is TGCGCCAGCAGCCATGGACTAGCGGGGGGCGGAGAGACCCAGTACTTC.

CDR3 in DNA: TGTGCCAGCTCACCACCGTCCGGGGGAAGCTACACCTTC. Protein product: CASSPPSGGSYTF. This chain links TRBV18 with TRBJ1-2, with a possible D match to TRBD1 (5 bases). With 0 bases removed from V and 9 bases from J, the gap between germline ends came to 11 bases. The CDR3 length is 13 residues. Germline lookup yields CDR1 KGHSH and CDR2 LQKENI.

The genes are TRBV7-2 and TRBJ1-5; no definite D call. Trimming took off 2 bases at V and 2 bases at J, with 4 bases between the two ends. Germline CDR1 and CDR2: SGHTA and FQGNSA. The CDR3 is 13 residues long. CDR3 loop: CASSLRGNQPQHF. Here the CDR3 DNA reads TGTGCCAGCAGCTTACGTGGCAATCAGCCCCAGCATTTT.

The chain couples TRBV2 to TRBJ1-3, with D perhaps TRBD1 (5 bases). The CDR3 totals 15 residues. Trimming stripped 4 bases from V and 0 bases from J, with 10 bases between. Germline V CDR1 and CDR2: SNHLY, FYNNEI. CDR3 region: CASSVGLLSGNTIYF. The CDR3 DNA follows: TGTGCCAGCAGTGTGGGACTCCTCTCTGGAAACACCATATATTTT.

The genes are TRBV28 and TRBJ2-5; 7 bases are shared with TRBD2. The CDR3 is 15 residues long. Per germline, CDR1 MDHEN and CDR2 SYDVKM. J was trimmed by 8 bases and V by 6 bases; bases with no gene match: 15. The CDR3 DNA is TGTGCCAGCAGCGGTACCGGGCCCTCGGGGGGAACCCAGTACTTC. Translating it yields CASSGTGPSGGTQYF.

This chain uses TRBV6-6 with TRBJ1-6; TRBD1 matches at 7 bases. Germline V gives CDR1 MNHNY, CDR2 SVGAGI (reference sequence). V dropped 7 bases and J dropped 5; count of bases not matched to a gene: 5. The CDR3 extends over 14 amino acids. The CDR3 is CASNDRADNSPLHF. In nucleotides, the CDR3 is TGTGCCAGCAACGACAGGGCAGATAATTCACCCCTCCACTTT.

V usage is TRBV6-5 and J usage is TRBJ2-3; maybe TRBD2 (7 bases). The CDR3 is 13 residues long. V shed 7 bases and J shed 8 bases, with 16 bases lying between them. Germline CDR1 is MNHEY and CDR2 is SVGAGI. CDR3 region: CASTQGGGSTQYF. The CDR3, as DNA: TGTGCCAGCACCCAAGGGGGGGGCAGTACGCAGTATTTT.

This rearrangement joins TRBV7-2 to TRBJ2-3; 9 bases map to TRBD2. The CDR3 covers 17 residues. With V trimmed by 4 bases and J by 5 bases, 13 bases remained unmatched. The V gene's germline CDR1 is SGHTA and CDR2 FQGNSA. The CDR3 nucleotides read TGTGCCAGCAGCTCCCCAACGAGAGCGGGGGGAGGAGATACGCAGTATTTT. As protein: CASSSPTRAGGGDTQYF.

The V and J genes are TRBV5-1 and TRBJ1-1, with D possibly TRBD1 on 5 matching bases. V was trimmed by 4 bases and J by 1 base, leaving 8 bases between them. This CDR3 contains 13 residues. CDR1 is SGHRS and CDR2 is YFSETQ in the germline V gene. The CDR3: CASSRTSNTEAFF. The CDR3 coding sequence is TGCGCCAGCAGCAGGACATCGAACACTGAAGCTTTCTTT.